This passage covers 21 T cell receptor beta chains from one sample sequenced in a study of cytomegalovirus exposure and HLA in healthy donors. A multiplex PCR was run with 60 Vbeta primers and 13 Jbeta primers. Here immunoSEQ multiplex PCR was the method, and the copy in TCRdb shows in-frame clones only, minus some. The sample shows about 180,000 clones, around 73% of them seen only once. Sequencing was done on a sample of PBMCs. These receptors came from a man aged 60 to 69 in good health and CMV-seronegative.

This clone was observed a single time. This chain uses TRBV10-3 with TRBJ1-4; 9 bases agree with TRBD1. This CDR3 spans 15 amino acids. V shed 6 bases, J shed 6 bases, and the junction held 8 bases outside the gene matches. From germline, CDR1 is ENHRY and CDR2 SYGVKD. CDR3 protein: CAIRAQTGGDEKLFF. The CDR3 region has the DNA TGTGCCATCAGGGCACAAACAGGGGGCGATGAAAAACTGTTTTTT.

This chain joins TRBV30 and TRBJ2-1; unclear D gene. CDR1 is GTSNPN, CDR2 SVGIG, per germline (reference sequence). CDR3 size: 17 residues. With 2 bases removed from V and 0 bases from J, the gap between germline ends came to 17 bases. For the CDR3, the DNA is TGTGCCTGGAGTCCCCACCCCGTACCTAGCTCCTACAATGAGCAGTTCTTC. This codes for CAWSPHPVPSSYNEQFF.

This clone was seen only once. The chain combines TRBV14 with TRBJ2-1; TRBD1 might be the D (6 bases). V dropped 4 bases and J dropped 7 bases, with 17 bases sitting between them. Germline CDR1 is SGHDN and CDR2 is FVKESK. This CDR3 spans 15 amino acids. CDR3 sequence: CASSPLGGVGNEQFF. The CDR3 DNA follows: TGTGCCAGCAGCCCCCTAGGGGGAGTCGGTAATGAGCAGTTCTTC.

This chain joins TRBV5-1 and TRBJ2-1; TRBD2 aligns across 8 bases. This CDR3 comprises 16 residues. V lost 4 bases and J lost 6; bases outside the gene matches: 12. Germline V gives CDR1 SGHRS, CDR2 YFSETQ. The CDR3 region is CASSPGGGLLSNEQFF. The CDR3 DNA is TGCGCCAGCAGCCCCGGGGGGGGGCTCCTTTCCAATGAGCAGTTCTTC.

This chain uses TRBV25-1 with TRBJ2-2; 10 positions match TRBD1. The CDR3 length is 16 residues. CDR1 is MGHDK and CDR2 is SYGVNS in the germline V gene. V was clipped by 3 bases and J by 5 bases; unmatched bases: 6. The CDR3 nucleotides read TGTGCCAGCAGTGACCCGGGACAGGGGTGGACCGGGGAGCTGTTTTTT. This encodes CASSDPGQGWTGELFF.

The chain employs TRBV6-1 and TRBJ1-5; D is perhaps TRBD1 (5 bases). From germline, CDR1 is MNHNS and CDR2 SASEGT. The CDR3 has 14 amino acids. The V gene lost 1 base and the J gene lost 4 bases, with 8 bases spanning the gap. CDR3 DNA sequence: TGTGCCAGCAGTGAAGGACAGACTAATCAGCCCCAGCATTTT. This translates into CASSEGQTNQPQHF.

This clone was detected only a few times. The gene calls are TRBV12-5 and TRBJ2-2; weak D call: TRBD2 (5 bases). This CDR3 is built from 16 residues. CDR1 is LGHNT and CDR2 is FRNRAP in the germline V gene. V was cut by 3 bases and J by 4 bases, with 15 bases left in between. In DNA, the CDR3 is TGTGCTAGTGGTTTTATTGGAGGTGGATCCACCGGGGAGCTGTTTTTT. This translates into CASGFIGGGSTGELFF. Combining the CDR3 with reference TRBV12-5 and TRBJ2-2 gives the whole variable domain DARVTQTPRHKVTEMGQEVTMRCQPILGHNTVFWYRQTMMQGLELLAYFRNRAPLDDSGMPKDRFSAEMPDATLATLKIQPSEPRDSAVYFCASGFIGGGSTGELFFGEGSRLTVL.

V and J are TRBV6-5 and TRBJ2-2; tentatively, D is TRBD1 (5 bases). The V gene lost 5 bases and the J gene lost 1 base, with 8 bases spanning the gap. Germline CDR1 is MNHEY and CDR2 is SVGAGI. The CDR3 covers 14 residues. The CDR3 sequence is CASSEGVNTGELFF. The DNA of the CDR3 is TGTGCCAGCAGTGAAGGGGTGAACACCGGGGAGCTGTTTTTT.

The rearrangement joins TRBV5-1 to TRBJ2-1; D unresolved. This CDR3 spans 15 amino acids. Germline lookup yields CDR1 SGHRS and CDR2 YFSETQ. The V end lost 0 bases, the J end lost 3 bases, and 10 bases lay between the germline ends. CDR3 residues: CASSLDLALYNEQFF. In DNA, the CDR3 is TGCGCCAGCAGCTTGGATTTAGCCCTCTACAATGAGCAGTTCTTC.

This sequence joins TRBV5-4 and TRBJ1-3; 9 nucleotides align to TRBD1. The CDR3 has 17 residues. Per the germline V gene, CDR1 is SGHNT and CDR2 is YYREEE (reference sequence). V lost 2 bases to trimming and J lost 0 bases; unmatched junction nucleotides: 6. The CDR3 DNA follows: TGTGCCAGCAGCTTCACCGGACAGGGGCTCTCTGGAAACACCATATATTTT. The encoded protein is CASSFTGQGLSGNTIYF.

The rearrangement uses TRBV6-4 and TRBJ2-5; 7 bases match TRBD1. The DNA end is a closer match to TRBJ2-7, so the J assignment may be wrong. The CDR3 spans 15 residues. CDR1 and CDR2 (germline): MRHNA, SNTAGT. The CDR3 nucleotides are TGTGCCAGCAGTGTCTCGGACAGGAGTACCTACGAGCAGTACTTC. Encoded protein: CASSVSDRSTYEQYF.

This chain joins TRBV28 and TRBJ2-1; tentative D call: TRBD1 (6 bases). CDR3 length equals 17 residues. In germline, CDR1 is MDHEN, CDR2 SYDVKM. Trimming took off 1 base at V and 0 bases at J, with 13 bases between the two ends. The CDR3 spells CASSLLGAGDSYNEQFF. CDR3 nucleotide sequence: TGTGCCAGCAGTTTATTAGGGGCAGGGGACTCCTACAATGAGCAGTTCTTC.

V gene TRBV5-1 combines with J gene TRBJ2-3; 9 bases align to TRBD2. The CDR3 totals 14 residues. Germline CDR1 and CDR2: SGHRS and YFSETQ. V lost 3 bases to trimming and J lost 1 base; unmatched junction nucleotides: 0. This chain's CDR3 is CASSWTSGTDTQYF. The CDR3 bases are TGCGCCAGCAGCTGGACTAGCGGCACAGATACGCAGTATTTT. The full variable domain, with the rest looked up from reference TRBV5-1 and TRBJ2-3, is KAGVTQTPRYLIKTRGQQVTLSCSPISGHRSVSWYQQTPGQGLQFLFEYFSETQRNKGNFPGRFSGRQFSNSRSEMNVSTLELGDSALYLCASSWTSGTDTQYFGPGTRLTVL.

The chain joins TRBV10-3 to TRBJ2-3, with 11 bases aligning to TRBD2. Losses at the gene ends were 6 bases for V and 1 base for J; bases not matched to a gene: 3. Per the germline V gene, CDR1 is ENHRY and CDR2 is SYGVKD. This CDR3 is 15 amino acids long. This CDR3 is CAIRGTSGRTDTQYF. In DNA form, the CDR3 reads TGTGCCATCAGAGGGACTAGCGGACGCACAGATACGCAGTATTTT.

J is TRBJ1-1 and V is TRBV5-5; 10 positions match TRBD1. The ends lost 4 bases at V and 0 bases at J; junction bases unmatched: 3. CDR3 length: 15 residues. CDR1 is SGHKS, CDR2 YYEKEE, per germline (reference sequence). CDR3 nucleotide sequence: TGTGCCAGCAGCCGGGACAGGGGCTTGAACACTGAAGCTTTCTTT. Its translation is CASSRDRGLNTEAFF.

The chain employs TRBV11-2 and TRBJ2-3; 13 bases match TRBD2. With V trimmed by 6 bases and J by 2 bases, 5 bases remained unmatched. The CDR3 loop spans 16 amino acids. Germline-derived CDR1 and CDR2 are SGHAT and FQNNGV. CDR3 in amino acids: CASRLGLAGHTDTQYF. The DNA of the CDR3 is TGTGCCAGCAGACTGGGACTAGCGGGACACACAGATACGCAGTATTTT.

The genes are TRBV30 and TRBJ2-5, with 11 nucleotides matching TRBD2. Judging by the DNA end, TRBJ2-7 fits better; the J call may be wrong. This CDR3 has 17 amino acids. Germline values: CDR1 GTSNPN, CDR2 SVGIG (reference sequence). CDR3 nucleotides: TGTGCCTGGAGTAGACTAGCGGGGTTTAAGCTTGGTGACGAGCAGTACTTC. Translation gives CAWSRLAGFKLGDEQYF.

The chain is built from TRBV28 and TRBJ1-2; 7 positions agree with TRBD1. V was pared by 5 bases and J by 2 bases, with 8 bases of the junction left unmatched. This CDR3 is built from 15 residues. CDR1 MDHEN and CDR2 SYDVKM come from the germline V gene. The CDR3 DNA follows: TGTGCCAGCAGTCGCCCCCAGGGACAGAACTATGGCTACACCTTC. Protein sequence: CASSRPQGQNYGYTF.

There are a few counts of this clone. The genes are TRBV5-1 and TRBJ1-6, with D perhaps TRBD1 (5 bases). CDR1 is SGHRS and CDR2 is YFSETQ in the germline V gene. The V end lost 0 bases, the J end lost 4 bases, and 14 bases lay between the germline ends. CDR3 length equals 17 residues. In nucleotides, the CDR3 is TGCGCCAGCAGCTTGGAAACAGGCGATACTTATAATTCACCCCTCCACTTT. Its translation is CASSLETGDTYNSPLHF.

The genes are TRBV27 and TRBJ2-3; possibly TRBD2 for D (7 bases). V dropped 3 bases and J dropped 2 bases, with 15 bases sitting between them. Germline loops: CDR1 MNHEY, CDR2 SMNVEV (reference sequence). There are 16 residues in the CDR3. This CDR3 reads CASSFGKGGATDTQYF. As DNA, the CDR3 is TGTGCCAGCAGTTTCGGAAAGGGGGGGGCCACAGATACGCAGTATTTT.

A word on this clone: The same CDR3 is also encoded by other DNA sequences in this sample. J is TRBJ2-2 and V is TRBV13; 8 nucleotides align to TRBD2. The CDR3 spans 16 residues. Losses at the gene ends were 3 bases for V and 4 bases for J; bases not matched to a gene: 7. The germline CDR1 and CDR2 sequences are PRHDT and FYEKMQ (reference sequence). The CDR3: CASSLGAGVSTGELFF. The CDR3 DNA follows: TGTGCCAGCAGCTTGGGAGCGGGAGTAAGCACCGGGGAGCTGTTTTTT.